What follows describes a single TCR beta chain. Repertoires were generated with immunoSEQ multiplex PCR, while TCRdb's copy carries only in-frame clones and drops some. The table has approximately 290,000 clones, around nine tenths seen once. This entry comes from a study of blood T cell repertoires in COVID-19. The V segment lost 0 bases and the J segment 2 bases; nucleotides outside the gene matches: 3. CDR3 length: 16 residues. Germline loops: CDR1 SGHRS, CDR2 YFSETQ. Ages ranged from about 18 to 89 years, with residence in around 24 US areas. Recovered Cohort 3 donors showed two negative PCRs, clearance, or symptom resolution.

This chain joins TRBV5-1 and TRBJ2-1, with 9 bases that match TRBD2. The source material was PBMCs or T cells enriched from blood (not recorded which). The TCR originated in a woman in her 30s who had recovered from COVID-19. The CDR3, as DNA: TGCGCCAGCAGCTTGGGGGGCGGGGGGGCCTACAATGAGCAGTTCTTC. Translated, it gives CASSLGGGGAYNEQFF.